Listed below are T cell receptor beta chains from one sample, sequenced in a study of T cells in Graves' hyperthyroidism and ophthalmopathy. Each CDR3 protein is one row after TCRdb ran MiXCR on the multiplex PCR reads. The sample contains about 570,000 distinct CDR3 sequences, less than 15% of which appear only once. Input material: blood. The origin of the receptors is a woman in her thirties or forties with Graves' hyperthyroidism. Each CDR3 is given with its conserved first and last residue. The order of the fields is J gene, V gene, D gene, clone size, CDR3 DNA, CDR3 protein. The D gene is left open where the match is weak. Clone sizes are given selectively: once, few, many, or a class where the clone is expanded.

TRBJ2-1 TRBV15 . few TGTGCCACCAGCGGGGAGAAGGGGAGGAATGAGCAGTTCTTC CATSGEKGRNEQFF
TRBJ2-6 TRBV7-3 . . TGTGCCAGCAGCGTAAAGCGTTCCGGGGCCAACGTCCTGACTTTC CASSVKRSGANVLTF
TRBJ1-2 TRBV20-1 TRBD1 many TGCAGTGCTAGAAAGGGGACAGCCATGAATGGCTACACCTTC CSARKGTAMNGYTF
TRBJ2-1 TRBV30 TRBD1 few TGTGCCTGGAGTGTCGGACAGGCGACGAACAATGAGCAGTTCTTC CAWSVGQATNNEQFF
TRBJ2-5 TRBV6-1 . many TGTGCCAGCAGTGAAGCGCGGTCGTACCAAGAGACCCAGTACTTC CASSEARSYQETQYF
TRBJ2-7 TRBV20-1 TRBD2 few TGCAGTGCTAGCAGCCTAGCGGGGAGCTCCTACGAGCAGTACTTC CSASSLAGSSYEQYF
TRBJ2-1 TRBV3-1 TRBD2 . TGTGCCAGCAGCCAAGCGCTCACTAGCGGCAATGAGCAGTTCTTC CASSQALTSGNEQFF
TRBJ2-3 TRBV27 TRBD2 . TGTGCCAGCAGACATCTAGCGGCTAGCACAGATACGCAGTATTTT CASRHLAASTDTQYF
TRBJ1-4 TRBV2 . many TGTGCCAGCACTTTTGGATCAGCAACTAATGAAAAACTGTTTTTT CASTFGSATNEKLFF
TRBJ2-7 TRBV4-1 . many TGCGCCAGCAGCCAAGAAAGGGGCCAGAACTACGAGCAGTACTTC CASSQERGQNYEQYF
TRBJ2-3 TRBV6-1 . many TGTGCCAGCAGTGACGGCAGGGTAGTTTCCACAGATACGCAGTATTTT CASSDGRVVSTDTQYF
TRBJ2-5 TRBV12-3/TRBV12-4 . . TGTGCCAGCAGTTTCCCTAGCGGACAGCAAGAGACCCAGTACTTC CASSFPSGQQETQYF
TRBJ1-2 TRBV24-1 . many TGTGCCACCAGTGATTCTCCCACGGGATATGGCTACACCTTC CATSDSPTGYGYTF
TRBJ1-5 TRBV9 TRBD1 many TGTGCCAGCTCCGGGACAGGGAAGCAGCCCCAGCATTTT CASSGTGKQPQHF
TRBJ2-2 TRBV12-5 TRBD2 . TGTGCTAGTGGTTTGGCCCGACTAGCGGGAGTCACCGGGGAGCTGTTTTTT CASGLARLAGVTGELFF
TRBJ1-5 TRBV15 . . TGTGCCACCAGAATGTTGGACAGCCCCAATCAGCCCCAGCATTTT CATRMLDSPNQPQHF
TRBJ1-5 TRBV12-3/TRBV12-4 TRBD1 few TGTGCCAGCAGTTTGGAAACAGGGGGCAATCAGCCCCAGCATTTT CASSLETGGNQPQHF
TRBJ2-7 TRBV5-1 . . TGCGCCAGCAGCGCGGGATTCTACGAGCAGTACTTC CASSAGFYEQYF
TRBJ2-1 TRBV5-1 TRBD2 many TGCGCCAGCAGCCCCTATACTAGCGGGAGTGTTGATGAGCAGTTCTTC CASSPYTSGSVDEQFF
TRBJ2-2 TRBV7-7 TRBD2 few TGTGCTAGCAGCTTAGATTGGACTAGCGGGAGCACCGGGGAGCTGTTTTTT CASSLDWTSGSTGELFF
TRBJ1-1 TRBV12-3/TRBV12-4 . many TGTGCCAGCAGCCCCGGGATTGAAGCTTTCTTT CASSPGIEAFF
TRBJ1-1 TRBV7-9 TRBD1 few TGTGCCAGCAGCTCCACAGGGGGCGTCACTGAAGCTTTCTTT CASSSTGGVTEAFF
TRBJ2-7 TRBV2 TRBD1 many TGTGCCACCGGGACAGGGGTGGGCGAGCAGTACTTC CATGTGVGEQYF
TRBJ2-7 TRBV2 . many TGTGCCACCCGTGGGCCGCTTTACGAGCAGTACTTC CATRGPLYEQYF
TRBJ2-7 TRBV5-1 . many TGCGCCAGCAGCCTGCAACAGACTAGCTCCTACGAGCAGTACTTC CASSLQQTSSYEQYF
TRBJ2-3 TRBV7-2 TRBD2 many TGTGCCAGCAGCTTATCTCCTAGCGGGAGTGCAGATACGCAGTATTTT CASSLSPSGSADTQYF
TRBJ1-1 TRBV9 TRBD1 . TGTGCCAGCAGCGTAGTGGCAGGGGGATCGGTTGAAGCTTTCTTT CASSVVAGGSVEAFF
TRBJ2-1 TRBV30 . few TGTGCCTGGAGTGTAGGAGGAAGCGCCTACAATGAGCAGTTCTTC CAWSVGGSAYNEQFF